Here is one T cell receptor beta chain with its context. No antigen is known for it. This record comes from a study of CD4 T cells in relation to SARS-CoV-2 and coronaviruses. About the study: PBMCs were cultured with antigen for less than twelve days before TCR beta sequencing. The negative reference was HIV-1 Nef peptide pool or peptide-free culture.

The CDR3 covers 16 residues. Germline CDR1 SGHDT, CDR2 YYEEEE. V shed 3 bases, J shed 4 bases, and the junction held 9 bases outside the gene matches. Some clones are missing from TCRdb's copy, which holds only in-frame ones; the method was immunoSEQ multiplex PCR. The sample records fewer than 20,000 clones, about 78% being singletons. Unexposed donor CD4+ T cells date from 2011-2018, before the COVID-19 pandemic. After less than 11 days of culture, CD4+ T cells were isolated. The sequence was obtained from a human donor in good health. The sample taken for sequencing was CD4+ T cells from PBMCs, cultured in vitro. J is TRBJ2-7 and V is TRBV5-6; 11 positions match TRBD1. This chain's CDR3 is CASSWNLGQGEYEQYF. The CDR3 DNA follows: TGTGCCAGCAGCTGGAACCTGGGACAGGGGGAGTACGAGCAGTACTTC.